This T cell receptor beta chain originates from a study of T and B cells in COVID-19 patients. Whole-study context: Peripheral blood came from COVID-19 patients with active infection or after recovery.

BIOMED2 TRB-A/B primer pools were used in multiplex TRB PCR. Via MiXCR, TCRdb re-called the multiplex PCR reads, giving one row per CDR3 protein. The table has about 8,700 distinct CDR3 sequences, approximately 33% seen once. This clonotype has a handful of counts. A read error may produce the germline difference seen at one junction end. From blood, roughly 250-500 ng of genomic DNA served as TRB template. Germline CDR1 LGHNA, CDR2 YNFKEQ. This CDR3 spans 17 amino acids. This sequence originates from a human donor who had recovered from COVID-19. The chain uses TRBV4-2 and TRBJ2-3; D might be TRBD2 (7 bases). The sample was blood. The CDR3 protein is CASSQDLGGAGTDTQYF. CDR3 DNA: TGCGCCAGCAGCCAAGACTTGGGGGGGGCGGGCACAGATACGCAGTATTTT.